These T cell receptor beta chains were read from a single sample in a study of brain T cells in children with intractable seizures. Libraries were prepared by immunoSEQ multiplex PCR; TCRdb keeps only in-frame clonotypes and omits some of them. The sample lists 300,000 to 400,000 clones, about 93% occurring once. The material was peripheral blood, obtained less than 6 months after surgery. The origin of the receptors is a boy younger than two with tuberous sclerosis and intractable seizures. Each CDR3 is given with its conserved first and last residue. D genes are given only for firm matches. A clone size is listed for some rows: how often the clone was seen (once, few, many), or a class if it is expanded.

-,15,TRBV6-6,-,TRBJ2-5,CASSQPGEPMGTQYF,TGTGCCAGCAGCCAGCCCGGGGAGCCCATGGGGACCCAGTACTTC
TRBD1,13,TRBV18,-,TRBJ1-1,CASSPDRVRGAFF,TGTGCCAGCTCACCCGACAGGGTTCGTGGGGCTTTCTTT
-,12,TRBV3-1/TRBV3-2,-,TRBJ1-6,CASSLLRSPLHF,TGTGCCAGCAGCCTCCTGCGATCACCCCTCCACTTT
-,13,TRBV15,-,TRBJ1-5,CATSTYSNQPQHF,TGTGCCACCAGCACCTACAGCAATCAGCCCCAGCATTTT
TRBD2,14,TRBV19,-,TRBJ2-7,CASKIGIAGQEQYF,TGTGCCAGTAAAATCGGGATAGCGGGGCAAGAGCAGTACTTC
-,16,TRBV11-2,-,TRBJ2-5,CASSPGSRQETETQYF,TGTGCCAGCAGCCCCGGGTCTAGGCAGGAGACTGAGACCCAGTACTTC
TRBD2,18,TRBV11-2,once,TRBJ2-1,CASSFAPSGRPGFREQFF,TGTGCCAGCAGCTTCGCCCCTAGCGGGAGGCCGGGTTTCAGGGAGCAGTTCTTC
TRBD1,15,TRBV6-5,once,TRBJ1-6,CASSYGSRGDSPLHF,TGTGCCAGCAGTTACGGGTCCAGGGGGGACTCACCCCTCCACTTT
TRBD2,16,TRBV29-1,-,TRBJ2-2,CSAAPPTSGNTGELFF,TGCAGCGCTGCGCCCCCCACTAGCGGGAACACCGGGGAGCTGTTTTTT
-,15,TRBV6-5,-,TRBJ2-7,CASETGAGPPDEQYF,TGTGCCAGTGAGACGGGAGCTGGTCCCCCCGACGAGCAGTACTTC
-,10,TRBV2,-,TRBJ2-7,CASSASEQYF,TGTGCCAGCAGTGCCTCCGAGCAGTACTTC
-,12,TRBV3-1/TRBV3-2,-,TRBJ2-3,CASSHTRDTQYF,TGTGCCAGCAGCCATACGAGGGATACGCAGTATTTT
-,15,TRBV29-1,-,TRBJ1-3,CSAVRSAVSGNTIYF,TGCAGCGCTGTCCGGTCTGCAGTCTCTGGAAACACCATATATTTT
-,13,TRBV7-3,-,TRBJ1-1,CASSLGMNTEAFF,TGTGCCAGCAGCTTAGGTATGAACACTGAAGCTTTCTTT
-,14,TRBV6-5,-,TRBJ2-1,CASGLVDMANEQFF,TGTGCCAGCGGTCTGGTGGATATGGCGAATGAGCAGTTCTTC
-,13,TRBV7-9,-,TRBJ1-2,CASSLGGVSGYTF,TGTGCCAGCAGCTTAGGCGGAGTGTCAGGGTACACCTTC
-,14,TRBV5-4,few,TRBJ1-5,CASSLREDTQPQHF,TGTGCCAGCAGCCTTAGGGAAGATACTCAGCCCCAGCATTTT
TRBD1,15,TRBV5-6,-,TRBJ1-4,CASSLQGPGGEKLFF,TGTGCCAGCAGCTTACAGGGGCCCGGGGGTGAAAAACTGTTTTTT
TRBD1,14,TRBV19,-,TRBJ2-7,CASSRTGGSYEQYF,TGTGCCAGCTCCCGGACAGGGGGGAGCTACGAGCAGTACTTC
-,13,TRBV30,-,TRBJ1-4,CAWNLRIREKLFF,TGTGCCTGGAACTTAAGAATCCGGGAAAAACTGTTTTTT
TRBD2,14,TRBV19,-,TRBJ2-7,CASSDLAGGYEQYF,TGTGCCAGTAGTGATCTAGCGGGGGGCTACGAGCAGTACTTC
-,13,TRBV7-9,-,TRBJ1-1,CASSFMWNTEAFF,TGTGCCAGCAGCTTCATGTGGAACACTGAAGCTTTCTTT
-,16,TRBV24-1,once,TRBJ1-5,CATSELWPNSNQPQHF,TGTGCCACCAGTGAATTATGGCCTAATAGCAATCAGCCCCAGCATTTT
TRBD1,13,TRBV27,-,TRBJ1-2,CASSLAGGYGYTF,TGTGCCAGCAGTTTAGCAGGGGGATATGGCTACACCTTC
-,17,TRBV4-2,-,TRBJ1-4,CASSPHTSQLGAEKLFF,TGTGCCAGCAGCCCTCATACGTCCCAACTAGGGGCTGAAAAACTGTTTTTT
-,14,TRBV9,-,TRBJ1-6,CASSGGADNSPLHF,TGTGCCAGCAGCGGCGGGGCCGATAATTCACCCCTCCACTTT
-,13,TRBV30,-,TRBJ2-1,CAWAQDGYNEQFF,TGTGCCTGGGCACAGGACGGGTACAATGAGCAGTTCTTC
TRBD1,11,TRBV20-1,-,TRBJ2-7,CSAQGVHEQYF,TGCAGTGCTCAGGGGGTCCACGAGCAGTACTTC
-,13,TRBV5-6,-,TRBJ2-1,CASSLRSYNEQFF,TGTGCCAGCAGCCTCCGGTCCTACAATGAGCAGTTCTTC
-,15,TRBV2,-,TRBJ2-7,CANSNRLARSYEQYF,TGTGCCAACTCTAACCGTCTAGCGAGATCCTACGAGCAGTACTTC
TRBD1,17,TRBV14,-,TRBJ1-5,CASSQDKGQGACQPQHF,TGTGCCAGCAGCCAAGATAAAGGGCAGGGGGCTTGTCAGCCCCAGCATTTT
TRBD1,19,TRBV9,once,TRBJ1-2,CASSAPRGGQGGPNYGYTF,TGTGCCAGCAGCGCCCCGCGGGGGGGACAGGGAGGGCCTAACTATGGCTACACCTTC
TRBD1,14,TRBV5-8,-,TRBJ2-7,CASSSGQEGYEQYF,TGTGCCAGCAGCTCAGGACAGGAAGGCTACGAGCAGTACTTC
-,14,TRBV5-1,-,TRBJ1-2,CASSLDSPPLGYTF,TGCGCCAGCAGCTTGGACTCCCCACCACTTGGCTACACCTTC
-,14,TRBV3-1/TRBV3-2,few,TRBJ1-3,CASSQEDSGNTIYF,TGTGCCAGCAGCCAAGAAGACTCTGGAAACACCATATATTTT
TRBD2,12,TRBV24-1,-,TRBJ2-1,CATGTSYNEQFF,TGTGCCACCGGGACTAGCTACAATGAGCAGTTCTTC
-,14,TRBV10-3,-,TRBJ1-2,CAISRVQGVGGYTF,TGTGCCATCAGTAGAGTACAAGGGGTGGGTGGCTACACCTTC
-,13,TRBV30,few,TRBJ1-1,CAWNGRYGTEAFF,TGTGCCTGGAATGGCAGGTATGGTACTGAAGCTTTCTTT
-,14,TRBV7-3,-,TRBJ1-2,CASSLNPGSYGYTF,TGTGCCAGCAGCTTAAATCCAGGGTCCTATGGCTACACCTTC
-,14,TRBV30,-,TRBJ1-4,CAWRREGRSEKLFF,TGTGCCTGGAGAAGGGAGGGCAGGAGCGAAAAACTGTTTTTT
-,15,TRBV4-2,few,TRBJ2-7,CASSQETMGSYEQYF,TGTGCCAGCAGCCAGGAAACCATGGGGTCCTACGAGCAGTACTTC
-,15,TRBV19,-,TRBJ1-4,CASRILVGSNEKLFF,TGTGCCAGTAGAATATTGGTAGGATCTAATGAAAAACTGTTTTTT
TRBD2,15,TRBV6-1,-,TRBJ2-7,CASSEGNGGAGEQYF,TGTGCCAGCAGTGAAGGAAACGGGGGGGCGGGGGAGCAGTACTTC
TRBD2,16,TRBV5-1,-,TRBJ2-3,CASSTSLAVEVDTQYF,TGCGCCAGCAGCACGTCACTAGCGGTAGAAGTAGATACGCAGTATTTT
-,14,TRBV24-1,-,TRBJ1-4,CATSDGGLDEKLFF,TGTGCCACCAGTGATGGGGGGCTGGATGAAAAACTGTTTTTT
-,15,TRBV18,-,TRBJ2-1,CASSPYQSSYNEQFF,TGTGCCAGCTCCCCGTATCAGAGCTCCTACAATGAGCAGTTCTTC
TRBD2,15,TRBV30,-,TRBJ2-5,CAWRGSGGAFETQYF,TGTGCCTGGAGAGGTAGCGGGGGGGCCTTTGAGACCCAGTACTTC
-,14,TRBV30,-,TRBJ1-1,CAWSVRRRDTEAFF,TGTGCCTGGAGTGTCCGGAGGCGGGACACTGAAGCTTTCTTT
TRBD1,15,TRBV7-9,-,TRBJ2-1,CASTPAGQGYNEQFF,TGTGCCAGCACCCCGGCGGGACAGGGCTACAATGAGCAGTTCTTC
-,15,TRBV3-1/TRBV3-2,-,TRBJ2-2,CASSQQRMNTGELFF,TGTGCCAGCAGCCAACAACGGATGAACACCGGGGAGCTGTTTTTT
-,18,TRBV6-1,-,TRBJ2-7,CASSEARYPAALVDEQYF,TGTGCCAGCAGTGAAGCGAGATACCCGGCGGCGTTAGTGGACGAGCAGTACTTC
-,14,TRBV11-2,-,TRBJ2-7,CASSVPGRQYEQYF,TGTGCCAGCAGCGTACCGGGACGGCAGTACGAGCAGTACTTC
-,15,TRBV13,-,TRBJ1-2,CASSRRGRADYGYTF,TGTGCCAGCAGCCGACGGGGGAGAGCGGACTATGGCTACACCTTC
-,14,TRBV2,-,TRBJ1-3,CASRPDSSGNTIYF,TGTGCCAGCAGACCCGACAGCTCTGGAAACACCATATATTTT